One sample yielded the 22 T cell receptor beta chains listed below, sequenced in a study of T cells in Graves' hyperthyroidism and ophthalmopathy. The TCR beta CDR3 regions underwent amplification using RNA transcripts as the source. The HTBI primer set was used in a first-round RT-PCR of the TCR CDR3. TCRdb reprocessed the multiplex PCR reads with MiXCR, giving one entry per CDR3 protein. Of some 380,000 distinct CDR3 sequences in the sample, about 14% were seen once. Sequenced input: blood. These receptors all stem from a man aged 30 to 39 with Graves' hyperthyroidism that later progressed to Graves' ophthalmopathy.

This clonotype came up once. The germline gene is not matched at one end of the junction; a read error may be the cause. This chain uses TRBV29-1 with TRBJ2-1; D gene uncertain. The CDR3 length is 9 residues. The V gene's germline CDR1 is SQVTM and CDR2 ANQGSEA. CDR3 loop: CSVGNEQSF. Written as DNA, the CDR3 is TGCAGCGTGGGCAATGAGCAGTCCTTC.

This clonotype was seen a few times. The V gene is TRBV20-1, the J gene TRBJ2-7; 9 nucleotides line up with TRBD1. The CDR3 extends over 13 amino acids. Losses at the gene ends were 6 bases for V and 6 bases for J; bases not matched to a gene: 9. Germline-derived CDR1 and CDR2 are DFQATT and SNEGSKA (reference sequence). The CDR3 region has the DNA TGCAGTGCGGTACCGGGACAGGGAACCGAGCAGTACTTC. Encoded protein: CSAVPGQGTEQYF.

The CDR3 bases are TGTGCCTGGAGTGTACCCGCCAGGGTAGATAGGACCGGGGAGCTGTTTTTT. Residues: CAWSVPARVDRTGELFF. This rearrangement joins TRBV30 to TRBJ2-2, with D tentatively TRBD1 (5 bases). This CDR3 contains 17 residues. V was trimmed by 0 bases and J by 5 bases, leaving 19 bases between them. The germline CDR1 and CDR2 sequences are GTSNPN and SVGIG (reference sequence).

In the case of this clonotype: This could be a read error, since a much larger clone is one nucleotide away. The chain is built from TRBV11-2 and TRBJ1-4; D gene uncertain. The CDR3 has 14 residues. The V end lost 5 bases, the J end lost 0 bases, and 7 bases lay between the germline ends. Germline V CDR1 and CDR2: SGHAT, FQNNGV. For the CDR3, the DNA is TGTGCCAGCAGCAACCAGGCAACTAATGAAAAACTGTTTTTT. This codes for CASSNQATNEKLFF.

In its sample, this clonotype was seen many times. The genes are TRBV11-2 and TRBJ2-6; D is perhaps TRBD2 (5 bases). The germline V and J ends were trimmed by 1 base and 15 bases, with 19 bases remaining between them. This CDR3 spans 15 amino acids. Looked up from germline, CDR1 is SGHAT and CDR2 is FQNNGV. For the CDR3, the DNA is TGTGCCAGCAGCTTAGTGTTGGACCTAGCCGCCGCCCTGACTTTC. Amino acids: CASSLVLDLAAALTF.

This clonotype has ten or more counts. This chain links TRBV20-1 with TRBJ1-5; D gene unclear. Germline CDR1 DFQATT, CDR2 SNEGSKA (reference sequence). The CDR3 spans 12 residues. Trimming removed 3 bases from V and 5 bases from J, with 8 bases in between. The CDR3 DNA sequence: TGCAGTGCTAGCGGAAACGATCAGCCCCAGCATTTT. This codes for CSASGNDQPQHF.

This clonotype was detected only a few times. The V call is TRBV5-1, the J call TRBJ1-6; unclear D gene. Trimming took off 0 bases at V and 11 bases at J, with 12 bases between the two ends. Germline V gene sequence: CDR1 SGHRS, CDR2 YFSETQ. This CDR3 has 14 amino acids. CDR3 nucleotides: TGCGCCAGCAGCTTGGCCGCGGACCGGGCACCCCTCCACTTT. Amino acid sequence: CASSLAADRAPLHF.

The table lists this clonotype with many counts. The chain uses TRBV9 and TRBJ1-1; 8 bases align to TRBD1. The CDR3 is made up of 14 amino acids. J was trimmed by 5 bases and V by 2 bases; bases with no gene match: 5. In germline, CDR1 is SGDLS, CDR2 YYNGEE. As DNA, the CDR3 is TGTGCCAGCAGCGTTACAGGGGGTGGAACTGAAGCTTTCTTT. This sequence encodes CASSVTGGGTEAFF.

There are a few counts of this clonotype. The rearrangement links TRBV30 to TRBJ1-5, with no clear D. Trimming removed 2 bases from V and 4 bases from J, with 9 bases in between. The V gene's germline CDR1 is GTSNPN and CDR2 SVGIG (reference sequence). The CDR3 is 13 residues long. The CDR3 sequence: CAWSQTFNQPQHF. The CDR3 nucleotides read TGTGCCTGGAGTCAGACTTTTAATCAGCCCCAGCATTTT.

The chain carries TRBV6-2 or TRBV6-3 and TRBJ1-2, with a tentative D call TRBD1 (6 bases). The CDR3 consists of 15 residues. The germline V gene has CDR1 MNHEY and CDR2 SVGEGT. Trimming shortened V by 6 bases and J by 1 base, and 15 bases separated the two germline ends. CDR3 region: CASRRGDNHNYGYTF. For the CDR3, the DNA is TGTGCCAGCAGGAGAGGGGACAACCATAACTATGGCTACACCTTC.

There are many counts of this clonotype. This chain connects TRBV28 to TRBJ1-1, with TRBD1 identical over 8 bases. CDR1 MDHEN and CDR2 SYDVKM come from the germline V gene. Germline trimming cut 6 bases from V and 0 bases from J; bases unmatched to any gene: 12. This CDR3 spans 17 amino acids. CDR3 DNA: TGTGCCAGCAGACCGACAGGGGTGGTCAGGATGAACACTGAAGCTTTCTTT. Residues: CASRPTGVVRMNTEAFF.

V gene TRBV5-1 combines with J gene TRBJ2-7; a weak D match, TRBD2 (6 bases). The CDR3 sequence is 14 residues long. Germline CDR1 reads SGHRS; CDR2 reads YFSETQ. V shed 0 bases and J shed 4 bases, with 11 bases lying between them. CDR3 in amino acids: CASSLGASAYEQYF. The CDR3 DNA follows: TGCGCCAGCAGCTTGGGAGCTAGCGCTTACGAGCAGTACTTC. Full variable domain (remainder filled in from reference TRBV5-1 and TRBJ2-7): KAGVTQTPRYLIKTRGQQVTLSCSPISGHRSVSWYQQTPGQGLQFLFEYFSETQRNKGNFPGRFSGRQFSNSRSEMNVSTLELGDSALYLCASSLGASAYEQYFGPGTRLTVT.

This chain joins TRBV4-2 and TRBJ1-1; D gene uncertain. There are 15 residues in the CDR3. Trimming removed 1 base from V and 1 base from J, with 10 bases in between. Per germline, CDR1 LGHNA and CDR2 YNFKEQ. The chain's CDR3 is CASSQAAGANTEAFF. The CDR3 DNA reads TGTGCCAGCAGCCAAGCAGCTGGAGCGAACACTGAAGCTTTCTTT.

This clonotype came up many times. CDR3 nucleotides: TGTGCCAGCAGCCCCCACAAGGAGCAAGCTGAAGCTTTCTTT. Translating it yields CASSPHKEQAEAFF. The J gene is TRBJ1-1, the V gene TRBV14; no clear D gene. The germline V and J ends were trimmed by 4 bases and 6 bases, with 15 bases remaining between them. Germline CDR1 SGHDN, CDR2 FVKESK. CDR3 length: 14 residues. Full variable domain (missing parts from reference TRBV14 and TRBJ1-1): EAGVTQFPSHSVIEKGQTVTLRCDPISGHDNLYWYRRVMGKEIKFLLHFVKESKQDESGMPNNRFLAERTGGTYSTLKVQPAELEDSGVYFCASSPHKEQAEAFFGQGTRLTVV.

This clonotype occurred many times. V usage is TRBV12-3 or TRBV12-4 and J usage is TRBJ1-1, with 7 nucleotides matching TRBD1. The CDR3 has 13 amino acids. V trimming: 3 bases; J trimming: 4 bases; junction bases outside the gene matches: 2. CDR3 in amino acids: CASSFPGGTEAFF. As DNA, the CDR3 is TGTGCCAGCAGTTTCCCAGGGGGCACTGAAGCTTTCTTT.

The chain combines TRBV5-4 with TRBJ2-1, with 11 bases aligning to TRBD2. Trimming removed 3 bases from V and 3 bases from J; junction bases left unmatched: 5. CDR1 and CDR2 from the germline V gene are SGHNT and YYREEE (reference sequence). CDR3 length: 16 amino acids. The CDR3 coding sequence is TGTGCCAGCAGCTCGGGACTAGCGGATCTCTACAATGAGCAGTTCTTC. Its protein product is CASSSGLADLYNEQFF.

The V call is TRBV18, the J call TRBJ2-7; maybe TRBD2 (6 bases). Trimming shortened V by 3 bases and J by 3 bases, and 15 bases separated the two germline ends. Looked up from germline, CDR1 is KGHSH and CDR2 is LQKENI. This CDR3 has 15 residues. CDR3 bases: TGTGCCAGCTCACCCACCGGACGGAGGGTCTACGAGCAGTACTTC. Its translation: CASSPTGRRVYEQYF.

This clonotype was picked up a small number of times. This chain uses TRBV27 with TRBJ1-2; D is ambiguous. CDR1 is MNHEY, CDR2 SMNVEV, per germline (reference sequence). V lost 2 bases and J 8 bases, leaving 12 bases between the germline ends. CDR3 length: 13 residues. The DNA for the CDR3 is TGTGCCAGCAGTTTAAGAGGGAAGGGAGGCTACACCTTC. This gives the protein CASSLRGKGGYTF.

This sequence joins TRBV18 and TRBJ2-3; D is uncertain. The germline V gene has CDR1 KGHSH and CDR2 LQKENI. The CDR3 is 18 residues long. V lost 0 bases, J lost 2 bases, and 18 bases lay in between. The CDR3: CASSPPFTDRTITDTQYF. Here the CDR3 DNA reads TGTGCCAGCTCACCACCTTTCACGGACCGAACCATCACAGATACGCAGTATTTT.

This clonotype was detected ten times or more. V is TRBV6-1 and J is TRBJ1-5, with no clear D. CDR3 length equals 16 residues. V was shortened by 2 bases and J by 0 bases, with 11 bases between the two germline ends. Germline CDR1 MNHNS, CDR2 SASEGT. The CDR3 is CASSEFVQYSNQPQHF. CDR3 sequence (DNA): TGTGCCAGCAGTGAATTTGTACAGTATAGCAATCAGCCCCAGCATTTT.

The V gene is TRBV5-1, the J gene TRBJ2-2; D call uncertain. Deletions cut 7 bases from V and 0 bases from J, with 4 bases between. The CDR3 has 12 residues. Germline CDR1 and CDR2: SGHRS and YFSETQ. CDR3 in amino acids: CASAPNTGELFF. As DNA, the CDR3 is TGCGCCAGCGCACCGAACACCGGGGAGCTGTTTTTT.

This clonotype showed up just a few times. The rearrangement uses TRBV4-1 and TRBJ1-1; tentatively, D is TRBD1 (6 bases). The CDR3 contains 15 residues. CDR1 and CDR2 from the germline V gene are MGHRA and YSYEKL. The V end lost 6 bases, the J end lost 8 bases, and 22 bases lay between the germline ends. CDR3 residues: CASSLRGGPYREAFF. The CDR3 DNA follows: TGCGCCAGCAGTTTAAGAGGGGGGCCTTACCGAGAAGCTTTCTTT.